This T cell receptor (beta chain) stems from a study of blood T cell repertoires in COVID-19. Study details: Donors in the United States, Italy and Spain gave samples during acute or convalescent COVID-19. T cells, B-cell-depleted T cells, or PBMCs provided the cDNA or gDNA that served as material.

The V end was cut by 4 bases, the J end by 1 base, with 4 bases between. CDR1 and CDR2 (germline): LNHDA, SQIVND (reference sequence). This CDR3 is 12 amino acids long. Original processing methods: Estimates of nucleated cell counts were drawn from the amplification of reference gene primers. Sequencing was performed with immunoSEQ multiplex PCR; in TCRdb, only in-frame clones are kept and a portion is missing. Clonal size and the V and J genes are those of that table, whereas D and trimming came from the DNA. The sample records 170,000 or so clones, about 87% being singletons. The sequence was obtained from a man between 40 and 49 years old with active or convalescent COVID-19. The sequenced sample consisted of peripheral blood. The V gene is TRBV19, the J gene TRBJ1-1; D gene unclear. The CDR3 DNA is TGTGCCAGTAGTACACAGAACACTGAAGCTTTCTTT. This translates into CASSTQNTEAFF.